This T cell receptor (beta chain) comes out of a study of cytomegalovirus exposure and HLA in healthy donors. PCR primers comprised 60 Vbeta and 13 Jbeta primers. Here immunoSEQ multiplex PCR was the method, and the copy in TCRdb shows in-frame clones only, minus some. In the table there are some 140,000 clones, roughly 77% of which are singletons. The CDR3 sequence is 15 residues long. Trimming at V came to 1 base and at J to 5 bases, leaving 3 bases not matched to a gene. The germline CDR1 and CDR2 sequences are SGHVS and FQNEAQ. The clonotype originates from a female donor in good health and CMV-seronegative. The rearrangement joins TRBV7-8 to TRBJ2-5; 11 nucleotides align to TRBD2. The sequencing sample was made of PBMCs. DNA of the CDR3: TGTGCCAGCAGCTTAGATGCTAGCGGGAGGGAGACCCAGTACTTC. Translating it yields CASSLDASGRETQYF.